This TCR beta chain was profiled in a study of post-analysis software for immune sequencing data. Looking at the study overall: Recorded subtypes: relapsing-remitting, secondary progressive, progressive-relapsing; some patients unannotated. General observations from the study: Five TRBV segments, including TRBV5-6, TRBV5-1 and TRBV20-1, were more frequent in patients than controls. Multiple sclerosis patients had significantly lower normalized Chao1 diversity than controls.

With regard to this clonotype: The antigen is not known.

V was trimmed by 1 base and J by 4 bases, leaving 4 bases between them. The CDR3 totals 13 residues. In germline, CDR1 is SNHLY, CDR2 FYNNEI. The library was made from cDNA and included unique molecular identifiers. When 1 to 10 million T cells were used, they gave 500,000 or so cDNA molecules. TCRdb itself ran the PCR reads through MiXCR, one entry per CDR3 protein. Of about 810,000 distinct CDR3 sequences in the sample, 53% are singletons; the top ten hold under 6%. The chain recombines TRBV2 with TRBJ2-2, with no clear D. The receptor was derived from a girl under 18 with multiple sclerosis. Material for sequencing was blood. CDR3 DNA: TGTGCCAGCAGTGAAGAGATCACCGGGGAGCTGTTTTTT. It translates to CASSEEITGELFF.